The 8 T cell receptor beta chains presented below share a single source sample, sequenced in a study of human T cells and chemical hapten exposure. TCRdb reprocessed the RACE reads via MiXCR and lists one record per CDR3 protein. Among tens of thousands of distinct CDR3 sequences listed, 7.5% to 9.5% were seen once. Time point in this sample: patch test 2, 6 weeks after DPC sensitization. Treatment: therapeutic diphenylcyclopropenone sensitization with weekly scalp DPC. This specimen consisted of whole blood, obtained in connection with sensitization to the hapten diphenylcyclopropenone (DPC). Source of these receptors: a woman aged 50 to 60 with alopecia areata. Some clones in this sample may be carry-over from other donors' samples.

This clonotype appeared many times. The J gene is TRBJ2-4, the V gene TRBV19, with D maybe TRBD2 (5 bases). This CDR3 has 17 residues. Germline CDR1 is LNHDA and CDR2 is SQIVND (reference sequence). V dropped 1 base and J dropped 0 bases, with 13 bases sitting between them. CDR3 sequence: CASSIGRQRIAKNIQYF. DNA for the CDR3: TGTGCCAGTAGTATAGGTCGGCAGCGGATAGCCAAAAACATTCAGTACTTC.

This clonotype came up a few times. The CDR3 region is CASSEALVRGSFKNIQYF. CDR3 DNA: TGTGCCAGCAGTGAAGCGTTGGTACGGGGGAGCTTCAAAAACATTCAGTACTTC. The chain recombines TRBV6-1 with TRBJ2-4; maybe TRBD2 (6 bases). Germline V gives CDR1 MNHNS, CDR2 SASEGT. V was pared by 0 bases and J by 3 bases, with 18 bases between. The CDR3 is made up of 18 amino acids.

This clonotype was seen repeatedly, ten times or more. The chain carries TRBV29-1 and TRBJ2-7; tentative D call: TRBD1 (5 bases). Germline V CDR1 and CDR2: SQVTM, ANQGSEA. The CDR3 spans 16 residues. Trimming removed 7 bases at V and 2 bases at J, with 24 bases between. In DNA, the CDR3 is TGCAGCGCCCAAATAGCCGGACAAGACTCGGCCTACGAGCAGTACTTC. Translation gives CSAQIAGQDSAYEQYF.

This clonotype was observed a handful of times. The rearrangement joins TRBV7-8 to TRBJ1-4; TRBD1 matches 9 bases. The CDR3 totals 16 residues. Germline trimming cut 5 bases from V and 4 bases from J; bases unmatched to any gene: 8. Germline-derived CDR1 and CDR2 are SGHVS and FQNEAQ. CDR3 DNA sequence: TGTGCCAGCAGCAGACGGACAGGGGCCGGTAATGAAAAACTGTTTTTT. Its translation is CASSRRTGAGNEKLFF.

Worth noting for this clonotype: This may be a read error: a much more frequent sequence differs by one nucleotide. The V gene is TRBV29-1, the J gene TRBJ2-3; D is perhaps TRBD1 (5 bases). Germline V gene data show CDR1 as SQVTM and CDR2 as ANQGSEA. V dropped 5 bases and J dropped 2 bases, with 11 bases sitting between them. The CDR3 sequence is 13 residues long. The CDR3 is CSVLGPATDTQYF. The CDR3 coding sequence is TGCAGCGTTCTGGGGCCAGCCACAGATACGCAGTATTTT.

This clonotype was seen at least ten times. The chain uses TRBV13 and TRBJ1-4; weak D call: TRBD1 (5 bases). V dropped 2 bases and J dropped 3 bases, with 7 bases sitting between them. The CDR3 loop spans 14 amino acids. In germline, CDR1 is PRHDT, CDR2 FYEKMQ (reference sequence). CDR3 nucleotides: TGTGCCAGCAGCTTAAAGACAGCTAATGAAAAACTGTTTTTT. Its protein product is CASSLKTANEKLFF.

This clonotype has only a few counts. The chain uses TRBV2 and TRBJ1-2; D is unresolved. The CDR3 is made up of 13 amino acids. Trimming removed 0 bases from V and 8 bases from J, with 10 bases in between. Germline assignment: CDR1 SNHLY and CDR2 FYNNEI. CDR3 bases: TGTGCCAGCAGTGAAGCGCCGAAGAACGGCTACACCTTC. Its translation: CASSEAPKNGYTF.

In this sample, this clonotype turned up a few times. The gene calls are TRBV28 and TRBJ2-1; TRBD2 matches at 8 bases. V was clipped by 3 bases and J by 8 bases; unmatched bases: 15. The V gene's germline CDR1 is MDHEN and CDR2 SYDVKM. The CDR3 runs 17 residues. CDR3 region: CASSFPPGLVDLYEQFF. The CDR3 DNA reads as TGTGCCAGCAGTTTTCCACCGGGACTAGTTGATCTCTATGAGCAGTTCTTC.